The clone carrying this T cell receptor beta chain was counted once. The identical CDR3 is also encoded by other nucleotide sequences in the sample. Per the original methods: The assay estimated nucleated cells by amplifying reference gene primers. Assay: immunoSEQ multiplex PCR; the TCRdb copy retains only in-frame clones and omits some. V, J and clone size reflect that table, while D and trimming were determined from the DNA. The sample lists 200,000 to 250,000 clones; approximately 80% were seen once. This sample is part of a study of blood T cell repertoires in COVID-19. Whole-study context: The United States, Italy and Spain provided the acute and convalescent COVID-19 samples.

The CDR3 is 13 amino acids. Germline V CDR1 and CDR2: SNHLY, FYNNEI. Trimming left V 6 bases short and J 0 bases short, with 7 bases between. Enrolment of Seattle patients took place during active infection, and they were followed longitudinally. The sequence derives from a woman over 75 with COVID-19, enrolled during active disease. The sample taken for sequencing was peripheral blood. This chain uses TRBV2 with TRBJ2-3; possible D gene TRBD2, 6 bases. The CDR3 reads CASSGTSTDTQYF. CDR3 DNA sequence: TGTGCCAGCAGCGGGACTAGCACAGATACGCAGTATTTT.